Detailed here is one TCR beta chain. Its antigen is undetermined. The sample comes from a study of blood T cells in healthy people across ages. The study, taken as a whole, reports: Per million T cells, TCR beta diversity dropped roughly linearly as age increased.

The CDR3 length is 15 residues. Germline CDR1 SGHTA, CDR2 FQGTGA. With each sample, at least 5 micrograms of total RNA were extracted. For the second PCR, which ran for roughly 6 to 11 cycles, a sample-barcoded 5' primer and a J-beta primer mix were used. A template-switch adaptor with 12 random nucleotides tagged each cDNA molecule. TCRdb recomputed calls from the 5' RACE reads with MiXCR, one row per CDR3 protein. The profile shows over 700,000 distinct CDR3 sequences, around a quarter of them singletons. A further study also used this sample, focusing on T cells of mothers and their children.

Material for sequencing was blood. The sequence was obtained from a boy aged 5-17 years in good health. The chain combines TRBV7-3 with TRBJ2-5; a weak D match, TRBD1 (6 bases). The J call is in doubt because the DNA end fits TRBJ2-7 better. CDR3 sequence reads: CASSSPPGDPYEQYF. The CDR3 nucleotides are TGTGCCAGCAGCTCCCCCCCAGGGGACCCCTACGAGCAGTACTTC.